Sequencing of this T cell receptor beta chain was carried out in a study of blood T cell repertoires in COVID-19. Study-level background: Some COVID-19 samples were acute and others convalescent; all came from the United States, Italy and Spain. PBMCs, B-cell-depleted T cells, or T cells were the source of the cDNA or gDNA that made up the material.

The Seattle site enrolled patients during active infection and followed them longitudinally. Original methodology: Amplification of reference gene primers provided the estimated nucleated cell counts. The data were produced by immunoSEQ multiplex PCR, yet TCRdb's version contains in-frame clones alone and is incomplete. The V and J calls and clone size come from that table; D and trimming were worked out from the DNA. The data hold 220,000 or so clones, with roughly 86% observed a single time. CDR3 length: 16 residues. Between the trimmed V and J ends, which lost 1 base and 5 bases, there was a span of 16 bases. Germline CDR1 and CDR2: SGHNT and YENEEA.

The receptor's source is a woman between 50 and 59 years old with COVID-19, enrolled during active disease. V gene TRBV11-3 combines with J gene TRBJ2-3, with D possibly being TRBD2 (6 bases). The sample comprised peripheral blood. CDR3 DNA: TGTGCCAGCAGCTTAGGGGGTAGCGGCCACGGAGATACGCAGTATTTT. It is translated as CASSLGGSGHGDTQYF.